The TCR beta chain described here comes from a study of blood T cell repertoires in COVID-19. With V trimmed by 5 bases and J by 2 bases, 6 bases remained unmatched. The CDR3 is 17 amino acids. Germline V gene lookup returns CDR1 SGHNT and CDR2 YENEEA. Data came from immunoSEQ multiplex PCR; TCRdb stores just in-frame clones and leaves some out. The table includes hundreds of thousands of clones, around nine tenths detected once. V gene TRBV11-3 combines with J gene TRBJ2-1; 13 bases line up with TRBD2. The sample was PBMCs or T cells enriched from blood (not recorded which). The receptor was derived from a woman in her 40s who had recovered from COVID-19. The CDR3 is CASSKRGLAGTYNEQFF. The CDR3 nucleotides are TGTGCCAGCAGCAAAAGGGGACTAGCGGGGACCTACAATGAGCAGTTCTTC.